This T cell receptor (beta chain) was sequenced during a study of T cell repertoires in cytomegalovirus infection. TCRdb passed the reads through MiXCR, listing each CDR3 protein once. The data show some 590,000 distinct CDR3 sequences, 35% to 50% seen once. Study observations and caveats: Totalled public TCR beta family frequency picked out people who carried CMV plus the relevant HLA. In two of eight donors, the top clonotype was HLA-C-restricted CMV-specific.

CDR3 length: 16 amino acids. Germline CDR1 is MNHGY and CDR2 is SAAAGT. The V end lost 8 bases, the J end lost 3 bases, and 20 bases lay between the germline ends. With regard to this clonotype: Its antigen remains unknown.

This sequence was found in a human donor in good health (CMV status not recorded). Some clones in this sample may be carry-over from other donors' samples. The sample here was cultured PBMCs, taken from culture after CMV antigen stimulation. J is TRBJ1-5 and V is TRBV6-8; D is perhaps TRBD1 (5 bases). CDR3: CASFRGELVDNQPQHF. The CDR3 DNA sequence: TGTGCCAGCTTTCGAGGGGAGTTGGTCGACAATCAGCCCCAGCATTTT.